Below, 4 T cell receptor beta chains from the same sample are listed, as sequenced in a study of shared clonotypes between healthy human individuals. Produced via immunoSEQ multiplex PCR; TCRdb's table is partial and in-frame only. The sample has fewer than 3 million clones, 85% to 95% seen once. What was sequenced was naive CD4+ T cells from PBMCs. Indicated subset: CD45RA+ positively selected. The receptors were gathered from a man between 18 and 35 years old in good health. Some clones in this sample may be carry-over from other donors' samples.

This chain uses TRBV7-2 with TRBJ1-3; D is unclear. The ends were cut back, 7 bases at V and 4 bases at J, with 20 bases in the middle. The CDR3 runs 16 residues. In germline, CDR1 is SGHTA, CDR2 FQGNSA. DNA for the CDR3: TGTGCCAGCAACCTCCTGGCCTCTCCCGCCGGAAACACCATATATTTT. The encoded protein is CASNLLASPAGNTIYF.

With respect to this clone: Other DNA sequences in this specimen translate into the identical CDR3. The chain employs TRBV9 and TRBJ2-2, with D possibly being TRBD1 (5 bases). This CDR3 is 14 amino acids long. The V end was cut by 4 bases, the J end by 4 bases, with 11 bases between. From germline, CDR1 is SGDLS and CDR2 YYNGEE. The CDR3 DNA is TGTGCCAGCAGCTTGCAGGGTGGCACCGGGGAGCTGTTTTTT. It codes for CASSLQGGTGELFF.

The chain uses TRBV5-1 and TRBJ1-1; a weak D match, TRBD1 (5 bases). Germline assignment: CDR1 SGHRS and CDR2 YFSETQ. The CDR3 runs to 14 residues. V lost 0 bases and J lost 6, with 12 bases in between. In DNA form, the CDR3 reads TGCGCCAGCAGCTTGGTGGCAGGGAGCGCTGAAGCTTTCTTT. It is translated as CASSLVAGSAEAFF.

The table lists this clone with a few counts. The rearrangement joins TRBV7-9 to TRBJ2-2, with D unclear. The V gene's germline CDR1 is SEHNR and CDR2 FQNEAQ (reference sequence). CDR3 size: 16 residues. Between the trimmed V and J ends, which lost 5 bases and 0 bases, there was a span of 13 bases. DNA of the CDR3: TGTGCCAGCAGCAAGACCTCCACCTCGAACACCGGGGAGCTGTTTTTT. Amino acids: CASSKTSTSNTGELFF.